The 30 T cell receptor beta chains in this list originate from one sample, sequenced in a study of post-analysis software for immune sequencing data. Study-wide results and caveats: Five TRBV segments were significantly more frequent in patients than in controls. TRBV5-6, TRBV5-1 and TRBV20-1 were among these segments.

Every TCR beta cDNA library bore unique molecular identifiers. TCRdb reprocessed the PCR reads via MiXCR and lists one record per CDR3 protein. The sample has 650,000 to 900,000 distinct CDR3 sequences; around 46% are singletons. These TCRs are of unknown antigen specificity. The sample comprised blood. Receptors originate from a girl under 18 with multiple sclerosis.

V usage is TRBV15 and J usage is TRBJ2-1, with D possibly being TRBD2 (6 bases). The CDR3 has 14 amino acids. V lost 1 base to trimming and J lost 4 bases, with 8 bases between them. From germline, CDR1 is LNHNV and CDR2 YYDKDF (reference sequence). CDR3 in amino acids: CATSRGLGYNEQFF. The CDR3 DNA is TGTGCCACCAGCAGAGGACTAGGGTACAATGAGCAGTTCTTC. Drawing the rest from reference TRBV15 and TRBJ2-1, the complete variable domain is DAMVIQNPRYQVTQFGKPVTLSCSQTLNHNVMYWYQQKSSQAPKLLFHYYDKDFNNEADTPDNFQSRRPNTSFCFLDIRSPGLGDTAMYLCATSRGLGYNEQFFGPGTRLTVL.

V is TRBV20-1 and J is TRBJ2-7; 7 bases map to TRBD2. The CDR3 is 13 amino acids. CDR1 is DFQATT and CDR2 is SNEGSKA in the germline V gene (reference sequence). With V trimmed by 4 bases and J by 3 bases, 6 bases remained unmatched. CDR3 in amino acids: CSAISGRNYEQYF. Written as DNA, the CDR3 is TGCAGTGCTATATCCGGGAGGAACTACGAGCAGTACTTC.

This clonotype was counted a single time. V gene TRBV20-1 combines with J gene TRBJ2-1; D remains ambiguous. Trimming removed 5 bases from V and 9 bases from J, with 17 bases in between. This CDR3 is 13 amino acids long. Looked up from germline, CDR1 is DFQATT and CDR2 is SNEGSKA (reference sequence). The CDR3 DNA sequence: TGCAGTGCTTCCCCGGCTCCTGAGGTTGAGCAGTTCTTC. Amino acid sequence: CSASPAPEVEQFF.

The chain combines TRBV2 with TRBJ2-1; no clear D gene. The CDR3 has 12 amino acids. Germline values: CDR1 SNHLY, CDR2 FYNNEI. V was clipped by 7 bases and J by 6 bases, with 10 bases between them. The CDR3 spells CASNKPPNEQFF. The CDR3 DNA is TGTGCCAGCAATAAACCACCCAATGAGCAGTTCTTC.

The rearrangement links TRBV29-1 to TRBJ2-5; a possible D gene is TRBD1 (5 bases). The CDR3 has 14 amino acids. Germline V gene data show CDR1 as SQVTM and CDR2 as ANQGSEA. Trimming took 6 bases from V and 4 from J, leaving 18 bases between them. CDR3 bases: TGCAGCGTCCAGACAGCCTCACCGAGAGAGACCCAGTACTTC. Translation gives CSVQTASPRETQYF.

The V gene is TRBV24-1, the J gene TRBJ2-7, with 9 nucleotides matching TRBD1. Germline V lookup: CDR1 KGHDR, CDR2 SFDVKD. This CDR3 region has 14 residues. J gave up 4 bases and V 9 bases, and 9 bases lay outside the gene matches. CDR3 residues: CATSPGQGDYEQYF. DNA for the CDR3: TGTGCCACCTCGCCGGGACAGGGTGATTACGAGCAGTACTTC.

This clonotype was recorded a few times. The V and J genes are TRBV5-6 and TRBJ2-6; D is unclear. The V end was cut by 3 bases, the J end by 0 bases, with 16 bases between. This CDR3 contains 18 residues. In germline, CDR1 is SGHDT, CDR2 YYEEEE. The CDR3 here is CASSSLVVESSGANVLTF. For the CDR3, the DNA is TGTGCCAGCAGCTCGCTAGTGGTCGAGAGCTCTGGGGCCAACGTCCTGACTTTC.

This clonotype has a count of ten or more. In nucleotides, the CDR3 is TGTGCCAGCAGTTCAGGGGGCACTGAAGCTTTCTTT. Encoded protein: CASSSGGTEAFF. V usage is TRBV12-3 or TRBV12-4 and J usage is TRBJ1-1; 7 bases are shared with TRBD1. Trimming cost V 4 bases and J 4 bases; bases outside gene matches: 0. The CDR3 loop spans 12 amino acids.

There are a few counts of this clonotype. V is TRBV12-3 or TRBV12-4 and J is TRBJ1-2; a weak D match, TRBD1 (6 bases). V was cut by 6 bases and J by 0 bases, with 20 bases left in between. This CDR3 has 17 amino acids. The CDR3 region has the DNA TGTGCCAGCAGCCCGGGACAAGTCCTAATCGCTAACTATGGCTACACCTTC. Its protein is CASSPGQVLIANYGYTF.

A few counts support this clonotype. At one end, the junction sequence differs from germline, possibly due to a read error. The gene calls are TRBV27 and TRBJ1-1; no clear D gene. The CDR3 extends over 14 amino acids. Germline-derived CDR1 and CDR2 are MNHEY and SMNVEV (reference sequence). The CDR3 region has the DNA TGTGCCAGCAGTTTATCATCCGCTAACAATGAAGCTTTCTTT. Amino acids: CASSLSSANNEAFF.

This clonotype came up a few times. This rearrangement joins TRBV5-1 to TRBJ2-1; 13 bases line up with TRBD2. The CDR3 covers 17 residues. Trimming took 4 bases from V and 10 from J; bases not matched to a gene: 14. From germline, CDR1 is SGHRS and CDR2 YFSETQ. The CDR3: CASSLGLAGRTPSEQFF. The CDR3 nucleotides are TGCGCCAGCAGCCTGGGACTAGCGGGACGAACCCCATCGGAGCAGTTCTTC. Filled out from reference TRBV5-1 and TRBJ2-1, the complete variable domain reads KAGVTQTPRYLIKTRGQQVTLSCSPISGHRSVSWYQQTPGQGLQFLFEYFSETQRNKGNFPGRFSGRQFSNSRSEMNVSTLELGDSALYLCASSLGLAGRTPSEQFFGPGTRLTVL.

This chain connects TRBV12-3 or TRBV12-4 to TRBJ2-1; 10 nucleotides align to TRBD1. The CDR3 spans 17 residues. The junction had 12 bases not matched to a gene; V was cut back by 2 bases and J by 8 bases. Here the CDR3 reads CASSLRRGQGSLYEQFF. For the CDR3, the DNA is TGTGCCAGCAGTTTACGTCGGGGACAGGGGTCTCTCTATGAGCAGTTCTTC.

This clonotype was observed a few times. This sequence joins TRBV20-1 and TRBJ1-5; 10 bases fit TRBD1. The germline gives CDR1 DFQATT, CDR2 SNEGSKA (reference sequence). The CDR3 runs 15 residues. The ends lost 3 bases at V and 5 bases at J; junction bases unmatched: 7. The CDR3 loop is CSASVPGQGHQPQHF. The DNA of the CDR3 is TGCAGTGCTAGCGTCCCGGGACAGGGGCATCAGCCCCAGCATTTT.

The chain links TRBV12-3 or TRBV12-4 to TRBJ2-7; the D is unclear. With 6 bases removed from V and 2 bases from J, the gap between germline ends came to 11 bases. There are 13 residues in the CDR3. The CDR3 spells CASSRGEPYEQYF. The CDR3 DNA reads TGTGCCAGCAGCCGAGGTGAGCCCTACGAGCAGTACTTC.

For this clonotype: A much larger clone differs from this one at a single base, so this may be a read error. The chain links TRBV6-1 to TRBJ2-7; 9 bases line up with TRBD2. Germline CDR1 and CDR2: MNHNS and SASEGT. The CDR3 spans 16 residues. Unmatched junction bases numbered 21, after V lost 11 bases and J lost 7 bases. The CDR3 sequence: CAARSSGRGRYNEQYF. The CDR3 nucleotides read TGTGCCGCGCGGAGTAGCGGGAGAGGCCGGTACAATGAGCAGTACTTC.

The chain links TRBV2 to TRBJ2-7, with 11 bases matching TRBD2. In germline, CDR1 is SNHLY, CDR2 FYNNEI. With 4 bases clipped from V and 3 bases from J, the junction kept 5 bases outside the gene matches. This CDR3 comprises 15 residues. The CDR3 region has the DNA TGTGCCAGCAGTGCTCTAGCGGGAGGCCGCTACGAGCAGTACTTC. It is translated as CASSALAGGRYEQYF.

The rearrangement links TRBV20-1 to TRBJ2-6; D not certain. CDR1 and CDR2 (germline): DFQATT, SNEGSKA (reference sequence). The CDR3 loop spans 14 amino acids. The V end was cut by 3 bases, the J end by 0 bases, with 6 bases between. CDR3 loop: CSASGISGANVLTF. The CDR3 bases are TGCAGTGCTAGCGGCATCTCTGGGGCCAACGTCCTGACTTTC.

The chain joins TRBV27 to TRBJ2-3; perhaps TRBD1 as D (6 bases). The CDR3 loop spans 17 amino acids. Germline CDR1 reads MNHEY; CDR2 reads SMNVEV (reference sequence). V was clipped by 4 bases and J by 2 bases, with 19 bases between them. The CDR3: CASSSRDNYPHTDTQYF. In nucleotides, the CDR3 is TGTGCCAGCAGTTCCCGGGACAACTACCCCCACACAGATACGCAGTATTTT.

This chain uses TRBV20-1 with TRBJ2-5; 9 nucleotides agree with TRBD2. Germline assignment: CDR1 DFQATT and CDR2 SNEGSKA (reference sequence). The CDR3 loop spans 16 amino acids. V dropped 1 base and J dropped 4; count of bases not matched to a gene: 10. CDR3 sequence (DNA): TGCAGTGCTAGAGGTGGTTTAGCGGGAGTAGTAGAGACCCAGTACTTC. Amino acid sequence: CSARGGLAGVVETQYF.

This clonotype has more than one count but fewer than ten. The CDR3 coding sequence is TGTGCCAGCAGTGAAGAGATAACCTATGGCTACACCTTC. Translating gives CASSEEITYGYTF. V and J are TRBV2 and TRBJ1-2; no clear D. V was clipped by 1 base and J by 4 bases, with 7 bases between them. CDR1 SNHLY and CDR2 FYNNEI come from the germline V gene. CDR3 length: 13 residues.

This clonotype turned up a few times. The CDR3 here is CASSLGDRDYNEQFF. DNA of the CDR3: TGTGCCAGCAGCTTAGGAGACAGGGACTACAATGAGCAGTTCTTC. This chain joins TRBV7-9 and TRBJ2-1; 7 bases align to TRBD1. Germline V lookup: CDR1 SEHNR, CDR2 FQNEAQ (reference sequence). The CDR3 contains 15 residues. V trimming: 1 base; J trimming: 3 bases; junction bases outside the gene matches: 3.

The chain carries TRBV12-3 or TRBV12-4 and TRBJ1-1, with TRBD1 matching over 7 bases. V shed 5 bases, J shed 4 bases, and the junction held 7 bases outside the gene matches. The length of the CDR3 is 14 residues. The CDR3 reads CASSETGEATEAFF. In nucleotides, the CDR3 is TGTGCCAGCAGTGAAACAGGGGAGGCCACTGAAGCTTTCTTT.

The rearrangement joins TRBV20-1 to TRBJ2-1; TRBD1 is a possible D gene (7 bases). Looked up from germline, CDR1 is DFQATT and CDR2 is SNEGSKA (reference sequence). V lost 3 bases to trimming and J lost 3 bases, with 12 bases between them. The CDR3 has 14 amino acids. The DNA for the CDR3 is TGCAGTGCTAGCGGAGGGGGCTTCTACAATGAGCAGTTCTTC. Translated, it gives CSASGGGFYNEQFF.

The chain recombines TRBV7-2 with TRBJ2-3; 9 bases are shared with TRBD2. Germline trimming cut 1 base from V and 9 bases from J; bases unmatched to any gene: 5. Germline lookup yields CDR1 SGHTA and CDR2 FQGNSA. The CDR3 loop spans 14 amino acids. Here the CDR3 reads CASSLDSGTSTQYF. The DNA for the CDR3 is TGTGCCAGCAGCTTAGACTCCGGGACTAGCACGCAGTATTTT.

This rearrangement joins TRBV20-1 to TRBJ2-1; possible D gene TRBD2, 6 bases. Germline assignment: CDR1 DFQATT and CDR2 SNEGSKA (reference sequence). The length of the CDR3 is 15 residues. The germline V and J ends were trimmed by 6 bases and 0 bases, with 15 bases remaining between them. CDR3 sequence (DNA): TGCAGTGCCAACGCCGGCGGGACCTCCTACAATGAGCAGTTCTTC. It translates to CSANAGGTSYNEQFF.

This clonotype has only a few counts. The V and J genes are TRBV6-5 and TRBJ2-7; D perhaps matches TRBD2 (7 bases). From germline, CDR1 is MNHEY and CDR2 SVGAGI. This CDR3 region has 14 residues. V lost 3 bases and J 2 bases, leaving 11 bases between the germline ends. The CDR3 sequence: CASSYWGGPYEQYF. Written as DNA, the CDR3 is TGTGCCAGCAGTTATTGGGGGGGGCCCTACGAGCAGTACTTC.

The chain recombines TRBV29-1 with TRBJ2-1; D call uncertain. The CDR3 sequence is 14 residues long. V lost 2 bases, J lost 2 bases, and 10 bases lay in between. Germline V gene sequence: CDR1 SQVTM, CDR2 ANQGSEA. The CDR3 region is CSVERRLAYNEQFF. CDR3 sequence (DNA): TGCAGCGTTGAACGGCGGCTTGCCTACAATGAGCAGTTCTTC.

The gene calls are TRBV5-1 and TRBJ2-5, with TRBD2 matching 8 bases. The length of the CDR3 is 16 residues. V was clipped by 2 bases and J by 0 bases; unmatched bases: 6. Germline values: CDR1 SGHRS, CDR2 YFSETQ. CDR3 nucleotide sequence: TGCGCCAGCAGCTTCGGGCTAGCGGGCCACCAAGAGACCCAGTACTTC. Its protein is CASSFGLAGHQETQYF.

The CDR3 coding sequence is TGTGCCAGCAGCCAAGAAGGGGCGAGAAACATTCAGTACTTC. This sequence encodes CASSQEGARNIQYF. The chain recombines TRBV14 with TRBJ2-4; tentative D call: TRBD1 (5 bases). The CDR3 consists of 14 residues. The V gene lost 0 bases and the J gene lost 6 bases, with 9 bases spanning the gap. Germline V gene data show CDR1 as SGHDN and CDR2 as FVKESK. Based on the CDR3 plus reference TRBV14 and TRBJ2-4, the full variable domain is EAGVTQFPSHSVIEKGQTVTLRCDPISGHDNLYWYRRVMGKEIKFLLHFVKESKQDESGMPNNRFLAERTGGTYSTLKVQPAELEDSGVYFCASSQEGARNIQYFGAGTRLSVL.

This clonotype was detected a few times. The chain carries TRBV29-1 and TRBJ2-1, with D possibly being TRBD1 (6 bases). V shed 7 bases and J shed 6 bases, with 10 bases lying between them. The CDR3 spans 11 residues. Per the germline V gene, CDR1 is SQVTM and CDR2 is ANQGSEA. The CDR3 DNA is TGCAGCGCATCAGGGGTCAATGAGCAGTTCTTC. Its protein is CSASGVNEQFF.